This is a list of T cell receptor beta chains from one sample in a study of identical twins' blood T cells. One entry per CDR3 protein, called by TCRdb with MiXCR from the 5' RACE reads. The profile shows hundreds of thousands of distinct CDR3 sequences, about 28% of them singletons. Sequencing was carried out using PBMCs. The source of these receptors is a woman between 18 and 55 years old in good health. Each CDR3 is given with its conserved first and last residue. Each record gives: D gene, clone size, V gene, J gene, CDR3 DNA, CDR3 protein. A D gene is named only where the DNA matches it firmly. Expanded clones are given a class, and other clones once, few, many or no size at all.

NA	NA	TRBV20-1	TRBJ1-2	TGCAGTGCTAGCGACCGAGATGGCTACACCTTC	CSASDRDGYTF
NA	NA	TRBV7-2	TRBJ2-3	TGTGCCAGCAAGGAGATGAACCGCGGTACGCGGTATTTT	CASKEMNRGTRYF
TRBD1	NA	TRBV19	TRBJ2-5	TGTGCCACTGAGGACAGGGGGAAAGAAGAGACCCAGTACTTC	CATEDRGKEETQYF
TRBD1	NA	TRBV7-9	TRBJ1-4	TGTGCCAGCAGCTCGAGGACAGGGGGCGAAAAACTGTTTTTT	CASSSRTGGEKLFF
NA	few	TRBV12-3/TRBV12-4	TRBJ2-1	TGTGTCAGCAGTTTGTTTGAACTAGGGGCAGGGACTTACAATGAGCAGTTCTTC	CVSSLFELGAGTYNEQFF
NA	many	TRBV7-9	TRBJ2-3	TGTGCCAGCAGGGAGACTGCGACTAGCACAGATACGCAGTATTTT	CASRETATSTDTQYF
NA	many	TRBV7-9	TRBJ1-1	TGTGCCAGCAGCCCGAACCACAGGGTAAACACTGAAGCTTTCTTT	CASSPNHRVNTEAFF
TRBD1	few	TRBV29-1	TRBJ1-5	TGCAGCGTTGTGGTAACAGGGGTTATCCAGCATTTT	CSVVVTGVIQHF
NA	few	TRBV7-9	TRBJ1-1	TGTGCCAGCAGCACAGCAGGGTCTTTTGAAGCTTTCTTT	CASSTAGSFEAFF
NA	few	TRBV5-1	TRBJ2-1	TGCGCCAGCAGCGACCCGCGAGTGGAAGGTGAGCAGTTCTTC	CASSDPRVEGEQFF
NA	NA	TRBV3-1	TRBJ1-1	TGTGCCAGCAGCCAAGAGTGGGTACAGCATCCCACTGAAGCTTTCTTT	CASSQEWVQHPTEAFF
TRBD1	NA	TRBV7-9	TRBJ1-1	TGTGCCAGCAACTCCCTTGACCGACAGGGCACAGAAGCTTTCTTT	CASNSLDRQGTEAFF
NA	few	TRBV12-5	TRBJ2-7	TGTGCCGTGGGGGTAGGGTCCTACGAGCAGTACTTC	CAVGVGSYEQYF
TRBD1	NA	TRBV30	TRBJ1-1	TGTGCCTGGGATACAGGGGCGAACACTGAAGCTTTCTTT	CAWDTGANTEAFF
NA	few	TRBV7-9	TRBJ1-2	TGTGCCAGCAGCTTCCTGACAGACGGCTACACCTTC	CASSFLTDGYTF
NA	NA	TRBV10-2	TRBJ2-2	TGCGCCAGCAGTGAGAGCGTGGTAACCGGGGAGCTGTTTTTT	CASSESVVTGELFF
TRBD1	NA	TRBV6-5	TRBJ1-4	TGTGCCAGCAGATATGGGACAGGGGGAGAAAAACTGTTTTTT	CASRYGTGGEKLFF
NA	few	TRBV20-1	TRBJ2-1	TGCAGTGCCATGGGACTGCGCTACAATGAGCAGTTCTTC	CSAMGLRYNEQFF
NA	NA	TRBV12-3/TRBV12-4	TRBJ1-5	TGTGCCAGCAGTTTGGGCAGTAGGAAGCCCCAGCATTTT	CASSLGSRKPQHF
NA	few	TRBV5-1	TRBJ1-6	TGCGCCAGCAGCTTGGCCTCAGGGATGAATTCACCCCTCCACTTT	CASSLASGMNSPLHF
NA	few	TRBV29-1	TRBJ2-2	TGCAGCGTTGACAGCATTAACACCGGGGAGCTGTTTTTT	CSVDSINTGELFF
NA	NA	TRBV29-1	TRBJ2-3	TGCAGCGCTCGCTACGATACGCAGTATTTT	CSARYDTQYF
TRBD1	few	TRBV3-1	TRBJ1-2	TGTGCCAGCAGTCTTGACAGGGGATATAACTATGGCTACACCTTC	CASSLDRGYNYGYTF
NA	few	TRBV29-1	TRBJ2-5	TGCAGCGTTAGTTCGGGGAGTGAGGCCCAGTACTTC	CSVSSGSEAQYF
NA	NA	TRBV9	TRBJ1-1	TGTGCCAGCAGCGTAGAGGGCAGGGCCACTGAAGCTTTCTTT	CASSVEGRATEAFF